This T cell receptor beta chain was obtained from a study of T cells in Graves' hyperthyroidism and ophthalmopathy. Amplified TCR beta CDR3 regions derived from RNA transcripts. First-round RT-PCR with HTBI primers amplified the TCR CDR3 region. One entry per CDR3 protein, called by TCRdb with MiXCR from the multiplex PCR reads. The sample yields a few hundred thousand distinct CDR3 sequences, about 45% seen once. Germline V CDR1 and CDR2: ENHRY, SYGVKD. Trimming took off 5 bases at V and 2 bases at J, with 9 bases between the two ends. The CDR3 has 13 amino acids. Exclusion of patients followed from uncontrolled infection, other autoimmune disease, pregnancy or lactation. Notes on the study in general: Ophthalmopathy prediction by the model preceded onset by a median about 6.8 months.

Remarks on this clonotype: Its antigen is currently unknown.

The chain is built from TRBV10-3 and TRBJ2-5; possible D gene TRBD1, 5 bases. Material: peripheral blood or thyroid tissue (not recorded which). The sequence was obtained from a woman aged 18-29 years with Graves' hyperthyroidism. CDR3 amino acids: CAISLQVQETQYF. For the CDR3, the DNA is TGTGCCATCAGTTTACAGGTACAAGAGACCCAGTACTTC.